This paragraph covers one T cell receptor (beta chain) sequence. Being one base from a much bigger clone, this may be a read error. Alongside a J-beta primer mix, a sample-barcoded 5' primer served in a second PCR lasting 7 to 11 cycles. TCRdb passed the 5' RACE reads through MiXCR, listing each CDR3 protein once. The sample lists about 840,000 distinct CDR3 sequences; roughly 29% were seen once. CDR1 is DFQATT, CDR2 SNEGSKA, per germline (reference sequence). There are 13 residues in the CDR3. These data belong to a study of blood T cells in healthy people across ages. This sample was shared with a second study, whose subject was T cells of mothers and their children. From that study: Donation came from a few healthy Caucasian mothers together with their six children. Each child gave some 3 million TCR beta CDR3 reads (each mother, over 8.5 million). Related mother-child pairs shared slightly more overlap than unrelated pairs, but the difference was non-significant.

Sequenced input: blood. This sequence joins TRBV20-1 and TRBJ2-1; no definite D call. This sequence was found in a woman aged 35 to 49 in good health. This CDR3 is CSASGLSYDEQFF. The CDR3 bases are TGCAGTGCTAGCGGGCTCTCCTACGATGAGCAGTTCTTC.